The 13 T cell receptor beta chains presented below share a single source sample, sequenced in a study of blood T cell repertoires in COVID-19. Only in-frame clones appear in the TCRdb table, and some are missing; sequencing was by immunoSEQ multiplex PCR. The sample has under 100,000 clones; around 87% are singletons. The specimen sequenced was peripheral blood. These receptors all stem from a human donor in a cohort sampled during active COVID-19.

The chain employs TRBV5-4 and TRBJ1-2, with D uncertain. The V and J ends lost 4 bases and 4 bases respectively, with 14 bases between them. The CDR3 runs 14 residues. CDR1 is SGHNT, CDR2 YYREEE, per germline (reference sequence). CDR3 DNA sequence: TGTGCCAGCAGCCGAAGAGGCGGACTCTATGGCTACACCTTC. It yields the protein CASSRRGGLYGYTF.

The chain joins TRBV7-9 to TRBJ2-1; D might be TRBD2 (6 bases). V lost 4 bases and J lost 5, with 9 bases in between. This CDR3 spans 13 amino acids. The germline V gene encodes CDR1 SEHNR and CDR2 FQNEAQ (reference sequence). The CDR3 spells CASSSGTHNEQFF. The CDR3 DNA is TGTGCCAGCAGCTCCGGGACTCACAATGAGCAGTTCTTC.

The chain links TRBV5-4 to TRBJ2-1, with D possibly TRBD2 on 5 matching bases. The CDR3 has 15 amino acids. The V gene lost 4 bases and the J gene lost 2 bases, with 13 bases spanning the gap. Germline loops: CDR1 SGHNT, CDR2 YYREEE (reference sequence). CDR3 coding DNA: TGTGCCAGCAGCCTTCCGGGAACTACCTACAATGAGCAGTTCTTC. It yields the protein CASSLPGTTYNEQFF.

The rearrangement links TRBV7-9 to TRBJ2-7, with D unresolved. There are 12 residues in the CDR3. Germline lookup yields CDR1 SEHNR and CDR2 FQNEAQ (reference sequence). V shed 5 bases and J shed 2 bases, with 7 bases lying between them. The CDR3 sequence is CASSGDTYEQYF. The CDR3 region has the DNA TGTGCCAGCAGCGGTGACACCTACGAGCAGTACTTC.

The gene calls are TRBV12-3 or TRBV12-4 and TRBJ2-3, with D perhaps TRBD1 (6 bases). The CDR3 contains 12 residues. Trimming took off 3 bases at V and 8 bases at J, with 9 bases between the two ends. The CDR3 bases are TGTGCCAGCAGTTTCATAGGGGGTACGCAGTATTTT. It specifies CASSFIGGTQYF.

This chain connects TRBV15 to TRBJ1-4; D is unresolved. Trimming pared 0 bases from V and 3 bases from J, leaving 8 bases between. Germline CDR1 LNHNV, CDR2 YYDKDF (reference sequence). The CDR3 covers 15 residues. The CDR3 region has the DNA TGTGCCACCAGCAGAGATTGGGCAGCTAATGAAAAACTGTTTTTT. Protein: CATSRDWAANEKLFF.

V gene TRBV6-4 combines with J gene TRBJ2-4; 11 positions agree with TRBD1. Germline CDR1 is MRHNA and CDR2 is SNTAGT. This CDR3 is built from 17 residues. V shed 4 bases, J shed 0 bases, and the junction held 5 bases outside the gene matches. In DNA, the CDR3 is TGTGCCAGCAGTGCCCCGGGACAGGGGGTAGCCAAAAACATTCAGTACTTC. Protein product: CASSAPGQGVAKNIQYF.

The chain joins TRBV11-3 to TRBJ2-2; tentative D call: TRBD1 (6 bases). This CDR3 has 15 residues. Trimming pared 5 bases from V and 0 bases from J, leaving 10 bases between. CDR1 is SGHNT, CDR2 YENEEA, per germline. Here the CDR3 reads CASSPQGSNTGELFF. The DNA for the CDR3 is TGTGCCAGCAGCCCTCAGGGGTCGAACACCGGGGAGCTGTTTTTT.

This clone was counted a few times. DNA of the CDR3: TGTGCCACCAGCGGCTACCCGGACAGCCTGGGTGAGCAGTTCTTC. Translation gives CATSGYPDSLGEQFF. The V call is TRBV15, the J call TRBJ2-1; D may be TRBD1 (6 bases). The CDR3 consists of 15 residues. CDR1 and CDR2 (germline): LNHNV, YYDKDF (reference sequence). V lost 5 bases to trimming and J lost 9 bases, with 20 bases between them. Using reference TRBV15 and TRBJ2-1 for the parts outside the CDR3, the full variable domain is DAMVIQNPRYQVTQFGKPVTLSCSQTLNHNVMYWYQQKSSQAPKLLFHYYDKDFNNEADTPDNFQSRRPNTSFCFLDIRSPGLGDTAMYLCATSGYPDSLGEQFFGPGTRLTVL.

This chain links TRBV11-2 with TRBJ1-1; 8 nucleotides match TRBD1. The length of the CDR3 is 15 residues. V gave up 5 bases and J gave up 5 bases; unmatched junction bases: 10. Germline lookup yields CDR1 SGHAT and CDR2 FQNNGV. The CDR3 DNA sequence: TGTGCCAGCAGCAGCTACAGGGGGGCTGGTACTGAAGCTTTCTTT. As protein: CASSSYRGAGTEAFF.

The CDR3 DNA sequence: TGTGCCAGCTCGCCCGGGTTAAACATGAACACTGAAGCTTTCTTT. This translates into CASSPGLNMNTEAFF. V gene TRBV18 combines with J gene TRBJ1-1; no firm D call. Trimming took off 6 bases at V and 0 bases at J, with 14 bases between the two ends. Germline V gives CDR1 KGHSH, CDR2 LQKENI. CDR3 size: 15 residues.

The V gene is TRBV28, the J gene TRBJ2-1; D is unresolved. There are 15 residues in the CDR3. The V gene's germline CDR1 is MDHEN and CDR2 SYDVKM. V shed 3 bases and J shed 0 bases, with 9 bases lying between them. CDR3 in amino acids: CASSLEHSSYNEQFF. The CDR3 nucleotides read TGTGCCAGCAGTTTGGAGCATAGCTCCTACAATGAGCAGTTCTTC.

The V gene is TRBV4-3, the J gene TRBJ2-6, with a tentative D call TRBD1 (5 bases). The ends were cut back, 3 bases at V and 2 bases at J, with 11 bases in the middle. This CDR3 region has 16 residues. Germline assignment: CDR1 LGHNA and CDR2 YSLEER. CDR3 in DNA: TGCGCCAGCAGCCAGGCGACAGTCCCTGGGGCCAACGTCCTGACTTTC. Translation gives CASSQATVPGANVLTF.